The 25 T cell receptor beta chains in this list originate from one sample, sequenced in a study of shared clonotypes between healthy human individuals. Only in-frame clones appear in the TCRdb table, and some are missing; sequencing was by immunoSEQ multiplex PCR. The repertoire consists of about 690,000 clones, with 80% to 95% occurring once and the leading ten covering less than 40%. Source material: memory CD8+ T cells from PBMCs. Subset here: CD45RO+ cells pooled with CCR7-negative TemRA cells. Receptors originate from a young man in good health. Some clones in this sample may be carry-over from other donors' samples.

The chain joins TRBV7-9 to TRBJ2-7; a weak D match, TRBD2 (5 bases). The ends were cut back, 3 bases at V and 0 bases at J, with 9 bases in the middle. This CDR3 has 14 amino acids. Germline V gene lookup returns CDR1 SEHNR and CDR2 FQNEAQ (reference sequence). The CDR3 sequence is CASSFLDYSYEQYF. In DNA form, the CDR3 reads TGTGCCAGCAGCTTCCTTGACTACTCCTACGAGCAGTACTTC.

As for this clone: Other DNA sequences of this sample code for an identical CDR3. In DNA form, the CDR3 reads TGTGCCAGCTCCCGACTAGCGGGAGGCACAGATACGCAGTATTTT. Its protein is CASSRLAGGTDTQYF. This chain links TRBV2 with TRBJ2-3; 12 nucleotides line up with TRBD2. The CDR3 is 15 amino acids. CDR1 SNHLY and CDR2 FYNNEI come from the germline V gene. The V segment lost 8 bases and the J segment 1 base; nucleotides outside the gene matches: 4.

The chain couples TRBV7-9 to TRBJ1-1; a weak D match, TRBD1 (5 bases). This CDR3 spans 15 amino acids. CDR1 SEHNR and CDR2 FQNEAQ come from the germline V gene (reference sequence). V was trimmed by 5 bases and J by 1 base, leaving 14 bases between them. CDR3 protein: CASSPYVGENTEAFF. CDR3 nucleotide sequence: TGTGCCAGCAGCCCCTATGTAGGGGAGAACACTGAAGCTTTCTTT.

This chain uses TRBV14 with TRBJ2-7; D call uncertain. Trimming took 3 bases from V and 0 from J, leaving 21 bases between them. Germline V gene lookup returns CDR1 SGHDN and CDR2 FVKESK. The CDR3 sequence is 18 residues long. DNA of the CDR3: TGTGCCAGCAGCCATGCGGCCGTCGTGGGATACGTCTCCTACGAGCAGTACTTC. This encodes CASSHAAVVGYVSYEQYF.

The chain combines TRBV4-2 with TRBJ1-1; D uncertain. Germline CDR1 LGHNA, CDR2 YNFKEQ. The CDR3 spans 14 residues. Trimming took off 4 bases at V and 3 bases at J, with 12 bases between the two ends. The CDR3 coding sequence is TGTGCCAGCAGCCCCCTGACACTTGACACTGAAGCTTTCTTT. It specifies CASSPLTLDTEAFF.

A few counts support this clone. The chain uses TRBV10-3 and TRBJ2-5; the match to TRBD1 covers 9 bases. This CDR3 comprises 15 residues. Germline-derived CDR1 and CDR2 are ENHRY and SYGVKD. The junction had 10 bases not matched to a gene; V was cut back by 7 bases and J by 4 bases. The CDR3 nucleotides read TGTGCCATCAAGCGAACAGGGGGCCTCGGAGAGACCCAGTACTTC. Its translation: CAIKRTGGLGETQYF.

The chain carries TRBV11-2 and TRBJ2-7, with 7 bases aligning to TRBD2. J gave up 0 bases and V 4 bases, and 9 bases lay outside the gene matches. Germline V gene sequence: CDR1 SGHAT, CDR2 FQNNGV. CDR3 length equals 16 residues. CDR3 sequence reads: CASSSPPGTISYEQYF. CDR3 DNA sequence: TGTGCCAGCAGCTCGCCCCCCGGGACTATCTCCTACGAGCAGTACTTC.

V is TRBV21-1 and J is TRBJ2-2; the table's D call, TRBD2, has no DNA check behind it. TRBV21-1 is labeled a pseudogene. This CDR3 comprises 17 residues. In DNA, the CDR3 is TGTGCCAGCGTGCTCCGGGGAGGGTCTGCGAACACCGGGGAGCTGTTTTTT. It specifies CASVLRGGSANTGELFF.

The chain combines TRBV28 with TRBJ2-2; 8 bases are shared with TRBD2. The CDR3 length is 15 residues. V dropped 2 bases and J dropped 9; count of bases not matched to a gene: 8. Germline CDR1 and CDR2: MDHEN and SYDVKM. The CDR3 sequence is CASSLRTGGTWELFF. Written as DNA, the CDR3 is TGTGCCAGCAGTTTAAGAACGGGAGGGACCTGGGAGCTGTTTTTT.

The chain combines TRBV19 with TRBJ2-4; no reliable D call. Per the germline V gene, CDR1 is LNHDA and CDR2 is SQIVND (reference sequence). With 3 bases removed from V and 3 bases from J, the gap between germline ends came to 9 bases. This CDR3 comprises 14 residues. CDR3 protein: CASSMMGSKNIQYF. The CDR3 DNA reads as TGTGCCAGTAGTATGATGGGAAGCAAAAACATTCAGTACTTC.

The chain uses TRBV10-3 and TRBJ1-1; 7 nucleotides agree with TRBD1. Unmatched junction bases numbered 4, after V lost 2 bases and J lost 1 base. There are 15 residues in the CDR3. Germline V gene lookup returns CDR1 ENHRY and CDR2 SYGVKD. The DNA of the CDR3 is TGTGCCATCAGTGAGGTCGACAGGGCGAACACTGAAGCTTTCTTT. Translating gives CAISEVDRANTEAFF.

This chain links TRBV28 with TRBJ1-2, with D perhaps TRBD1 (5 bases). The germline gives CDR1 MDHEN, CDR2 SYDVKM. V was shortened by 3 bases and J by 8 bases, with 16 bases between the two germline ends. This CDR3 is 14 amino acids long. CDR3: CASSFFRGLHGYTF. CDR3 nucleotide sequence: TGTGCCAGCAGTTTTTTCCGGGGGTTGCACGGCTACACCTTC.

The chain carries TRBV6-5 and TRBJ1-5, with unresolved D. V lost 5 bases to trimming and J lost 2 bases, with 10 bases between them. Germline CDR1 is MNHEY and CDR2 is SVGAGI. This CDR3 has 14 residues. The CDR3 DNA follows: TGTGCCAGCAGTAGGTGGCAGGGCAATCAGCCCCAGCATTTT. Protein: CASSRWQGNQPQHF.

The chain recombines TRBV18 with TRBJ2-7; TRBD1 matches 7 bases. The germline V gene has CDR1 KGHSH and CDR2 LQKENI. The CDR3 runs to 16 residues. V shed 3 bases and J 7 bases; nucleotides not matched to a gene: 15. CDR3 coding DNA: TGTGCCAGCTCACCCTATGCGACAGGGTCCTCGCGAGAGCAGTACTTC. The encoded protein is CASSPYATGSSREQYF.

The sample holds one count of this clone. The rearrangement links TRBV10-1 to TRBJ2-2, with D possibly called TRBD1 or TRBD2 (7 bases each). This CDR3 contains 17 residues. V lost 0 bases to trimming and J lost 2 bases, with 13 bases between them. Germline CDR1 and CDR2: WNHNN and SYGVQD (reference sequence). CDR3 loop: CASSESEGGGNTGELFF. As DNA, the CDR3 is TGCGCCAGCAGTGAGTCGGAGGGAGGGGGCAACACCGGGGAGCTGTTTTTT.

The chain is built from TRBV19 and TRBJ1-1; 10 bases agree with TRBD1. V lost 1 base to trimming and J lost 6 bases; unmatched junction nucleotides: 11. Germline values: CDR1 LNHDA, CDR2 SQIVND (reference sequence). The CDR3 sequence is 17 residues long. The CDR3: CASSIVFSGTGEAEAFF. The CDR3 bases are TGTGCCAGTAGTATAGTTTTCTCGGGGACAGGGGAAGCTGAAGCTTTCTTT.

The chain joins TRBV6-5 to TRBJ2-3; 8 bases fit TRBD2. There are 16 residues in the CDR3. Looked up from germline, CDR1 is MNHEY and CDR2 is SVGAGI. V shed 3 bases, J shed 1 base, and the junction held 6 bases outside the gene matches. The CDR3 DNA reads as TGTGCCAGCAGTTATTCCCGGCGGGGGGGCACAGATACGCAGTATTTT. It encodes CASSYSRRGGTDTQYF.

With respect to this clone: The same CDR3 arises from other DNA sequences in this sample as well. The chain has TRBV27 and TRBJ2-1, with D unclear. V was cut by 4 bases and J by 0 bases, with 4 bases left in between. The length of the CDR3 is 13 residues. Germline V gene lookup returns CDR1 MNHEY and CDR2 SMNVEV (reference sequence). The CDR3 nucleotides are TGTGCCAGCAGTTCGAGCTCCTACAATGAGCAGTTCTTC. This gives the protein CASSSSSYNEQFF.

The chain is built from TRBV9 and TRBJ1-1; TRBD1 is a possible D gene (6 bases). CDR3 length: 15 residues. V dropped 3 bases and J dropped 1 base, with 13 bases sitting between them. The germline CDR1 and CDR2 sequences are SGDLS and YYNGEE. Written as DNA, the CDR3 is TGTGCCAGCAGCGCCGCCGGGACACAGAACACTGAAGCTTTCTTT. It is translated as CASSAAGTQNTEAFF.

The chain carries TRBV28 and TRBJ2-7; a possible D gene is TRBD1 (6 bases). The V end was cut by 6 bases, the J end by 4 bases, with 10 bases between. The CDR3 covers 12 residues. Germline V lookup: CDR1 MDHEN, CDR2 SYDVKM. The CDR3 protein is CASSSGQYEQYF. Written as DNA, the CDR3 is TGTGCCAGCAGCTCCGGACAGTACGAGCAGTACTTC. The full variable domain, rest sourced from reference TRBV28 and TRBJ2-7, is DVKVTQSSRYLVKRTGEKVFLECVQDMDHENMFWYRQDPGLGLRLIYFSYDVKMKEKGDIPEGYSVSREKKERFSLILESASTNQTSMYLCASSSGQYEQYFGPGTRLTVT.

This chain joins TRBV11-1 and TRBJ2-1; 9 nucleotides line up with TRBD2. The CDR3 contains 15 residues. V shed 1 base and J 9 bases; nucleotides not matched to a gene: 7. Germline CDR1 is SGHAT and CDR2 is FQDESV (reference sequence). This CDR3 reads CASSLGAGGPREQFF. The CDR3 DNA reads TGTGCCAGCAGCTTAGGGGCGGGAGGGCCCCGTGAGCAGTTCTTC. Using reference TRBV11-1 and TRBJ2-1 for the parts outside the CDR3, the full variable domain is EAEVAQSPRYKITEKSQAVAFWCDPISGHATLYWYRQILGQGPELLVQFQDESVVDDSQLPKDRFSAERLKGVDSTLKIQPAELGDSAMYLCASSLGAGGPREQFFGPGTRLTVL.

The rearrangement links TRBV5-6 to TRBJ2-7; 14 bases are a match to TRBD2. CDR1 SGHDT and CDR2 YYEEEE come from the germline V gene. The CDR3 sequence is 13 residues long. Trimming took 3 bases from V and 12 from J; bases not matched to a gene: 5. The CDR3 DNA sequence: TGTGCCAGCAGCTCAGGGACTAGCGGGAGTAGGTACTTC. Its translation: CASSSGTSGSRYF.

V gene TRBV18 combines with J gene TRBJ1-2; D may be TRBD1 (6 bases). Looked up from germline, CDR1 is KGHSH and CDR2 is LQKENI. Trimming pared 3 bases from V and 2 bases from J, leaving 16 bases between. CDR3 size: 16 residues. The CDR3 DNA sequence: TGTGCCAGCTCACCCCCGGAGAGGGGGGCCAACTATGGCTACACCTTC. Encoded protein: CASSPPERGANYGYTF.

This chain uses TRBV14 with TRBJ2-5; TRBD1 is a possible D gene (6 bases). Deletions cut 8 bases from V and 2 bases from J, with 9 bases between. Germline CDR1 SGHDN, CDR2 FVKESK. CDR3 size: 12 residues. The CDR3 loop is CASGQQQETQYF. CDR3 DNA: TGTGCCAGCGGACAGCAACAAGAGACCCAGTACTTC. Full variable domain (remainder filled in from reference TRBV14 and TRBJ2-5): EAGVTQFPSHSVIEKGQTVTLRCDPISGHDNLYWYRRVMGKEIKFLLHFVKESKQDESGMPNNRFLAERTGGTYSTLKVQPAELEDSGVYFCASGQQQETQYFGPGTRLLVL.

This clone showed up just once. One end of the junction is discordant with germline, which a read error may explain. The chain employs TRBV7-3 and TRBJ2-2; 13 nucleotides match TRBD2. There are 16 residues in the CDR3. From germline, CDR1 is SGHTA and CDR2 FQGTGA. The CDR3 is CAGSLWTSGSAGELFF. The CDR3 nucleotides are TGTGCCGGCAGCCTGTGGACTAGCGGGAGTGCCGGGGAGCTGTTTTTT.